This T cell receptor (beta chain) was sequenced during a study of T cells in localized non-small cell lung cancer. Broader study findings: Only one tumor region was sequenced, so heterogeneity remains possible.

Between the trimmed V and J ends, which lost 3 bases and 5 bases, there was a span of 15 bases. The V gene's germline CDR1 is SGDLS and CDR2 YYNGEE. The CDR3 extends over 14 amino acids. Only in-frame clones appear in the TCRdb table, and some are missing; sequencing was by immunoSEQ multiplex PCR. The repertoire includes fewer than 90,000 clones, roughly four fifths of them detected once, and approximately 3% sits in the top ten. Notes on this clone: The antigen is undetermined.

The sample here was peripheral blood, taken before any cancer treatment. This TCR was recovered from a man between 40 and 70 years old with stage I lung adenocarcinoma. The genes are TRBV9 and TRBJ2-7; D uncertain. The CDR3 region is CASSALGQSHEQYF. The CDR3 bases are TGTGCCAGCAGCGCGCTGGGCCAGTCCCACGAGCAGTACTTC. Full variable domain (outside the CDR3, taken from reference TRBV9 and TRBJ2-7): DSGVTQTPKHLITATGQRVTLRCSPRSGDLSVYWYQQSLDQGLQFLIQYYNGEERAKGNILERFSAQQFPDLHSELNLSSLELGDSALYFCASSALGQSHEQYFGPGTRLTVT.